Listed here are 29 T cell receptor beta chains from one sample, sequenced in a study of metastatic and nonmetastatic thyroid tumors. The entire patient cohort was treatment-naive prior to thyroid surgery. TCRdb called clones again from the PCR reads with MiXCR. The sample holds about 16,000 clones; roughly 25% are singletons and the top ten take over 6%. The specimen was tumor tissue. The receptor source for this set is a female donor with papillary thyroid cancer or a benign thyroid nodule (not recorded which). Some clones in this sample may be carry-over from other donors' samples.

This clone has at least ten counts. Additional DNA sequences in this sample encode the identical CDR3. The chain carries TRBV11-2 and TRBJ1-2, with 7 bases matching TRBD1. The CDR3 consists of 15 residues. Germline trimming cut 1 base from V and 8 bases from J; bases unmatched to any gene: 10. Germline V gene data show CDR1 as SGHAT and CDR2 as FQNNGV. In nucleotides, the CDR3 is TGTGCCAGCAGCTTAGTGGGACAGAAGGTAAAAGGCTACACCTTC. Protein: CASSLVGQKVKGYTF. Complete variable domain (other parts from reference TRBV11-2 and TRBJ1-2): EAGVAQSPRYKIIEKRQSVAFWCNPISGHATLYWYQQILGQGPKLLIQFQNNGVVDDSQLPKDRFSAERLKGVDSTLKIQPAKLEDSAVYLCASSLVGQKVKGYTFGSGTRLTVV.

This clone is medium-sized by share. The chain has TRBV5-8 and TRBJ2-1; unclear D gene. The V gene's germline CDR1 is SGHTS and CDR2 YDEGEE. Trimming removed 0 bases at V and 2 bases at J, with 18 bases between. This CDR3 has 18 residues. CDR3 amino acids: CASSLGLVRLTTYNEQFF. For the CDR3, the DNA is TGTGCCAGCAGCTTGGGCCTAGTTCGTTTAACCACCTACAATGAGCAGTTCTTC. Full variable domain (rest looked up from reference TRBV5-8 and TRBJ2-1): EAGVTQSPTHLIKTRGQQATLRCSPISGHTSVYWYQQALGLGLQFLLWYDEGEERNRGNFPPRFSGRQFPNYSSELNVNALELEDSALYLCASSLGLVRLTTYNEQFFGPGTRLTVL.

The chain couples TRBV6-1 to TRBJ1-1; weak D call: TRBD1 (6 bases). Germline V CDR1 and CDR2: MNHNS, SASEGT. This CDR3 comprises 17 residues. With 6 bases removed from V and 1 base from J, the gap between germline ends came to 21 bases. The CDR3 loop reads CASSQSLYRAPNTEAFF. The CDR3 DNA sequence: TGTGCCAGCAGCCAATCGCTGTACAGGGCTCCGAACACTGAAGCTTTCTTT.

V and J are TRBV3-1 and TRBJ2-7; D assignment may be TRBD1 or TRBD2 (5 bases each). The CDR3 extends over 15 amino acids. CDR1 is LGHDT and CDR2 is YNNKEL in the germline V gene (reference sequence). V shed 1 base and J shed 2 bases, with 12 bases lying between them. CDR3 loop: CASSQGWDGPYEQYF. CDR3 bases: TGTGCCAGCAGCCAAGGATGGGACGGACCCTACGAGCAGTACTTC.

This clone was observed many times. This sequence joins TRBV5-6 and TRBJ2-5, with D unclear. The germline V gene has CDR1 SGHDT and CDR2 YYEEEE. V was trimmed by 5 bases and J by 4 bases, leaving 6 bases between them. This CDR3 comprises 11 residues. The CDR3 DNA sequence: TGTGCCAGCAGTTCTGGAGAGACCCAGTACTTC. Protein: CASSSGETQYF.

This clone was picked up many times. The chain employs TRBV9 and TRBJ1-1; 7 positions agree with TRBD1. Germline loops: CDR1 SGDLS, CDR2 YYNGEE. This CDR3 comprises 15 residues. The V and J ends lost 3 bases and 1 base, in that order; junction bases with no gene match: 6. The CDR3, as DNA: TGTGCCAGCAGCGGGTACAGGGGAACGAACACTGAAGCTTTCTTT. This codes for CASSGYRGTNTEAFF.

This chain links TRBV6-2 or TRBV6-3 with TRBJ2-7, with 11 bases matching TRBD1. Trimming at V came to 3 bases and at J to 2 bases, leaving 3 bases not matched to a gene. This CDR3 spans 15 amino acids. The germline gives CDR1 MNHEY, CDR2 SVGEGT. In DNA form, the CDR3 reads TGTGCCAGCAGTTATCCGGGACAGGGGGCCTACGAGCAGTACTTC. It translates to CASSYPGQGAYEQYF.

This clone was counted at least ten times. The chain employs TRBV7-9 and TRBJ2-7, with 8 bases matching TRBD2. The CDR3 is 14 residues long. Germline CDR1 and CDR2: SEHNR and FQNEAQ (reference sequence). J was trimmed by 6 bases and V by 6 bases; bases with no gene match: 10. The CDR3 here is CASSRPGLVGEQYF. The DNA of the CDR3 is TGTGCCAGCAGTCGTCCGGGACTAGTCGGCGAGCAGTACTTC.

Relative to its sample, this clone is medium-sized. CDR3 sequence reads: CASSYQYRTYEQYF. The CDR3, as DNA: TGTGCCAGCAGTTACCAGTACAGAACCTACGAGCAGTACTTC. The rearrangement uses TRBV6-2 or TRBV6-3 and TRBJ2-7; D not resolved. Germline CDR1 MNHEY, CDR2 SVGEGT. The CDR3 loop spans 14 amino acids. V dropped 2 bases and J dropped 2 bases, with 10 bases sitting between them.

There are a few counts of this clone. One end of the junction does not line up with germline, which may come from a read error. The genes are TRBV12-3 or TRBV12-4 and TRBJ2-6; no reliable D call. There are 15 residues in the CDR3. CDR3 residues: CASNSHGSGSNVLTF. The CDR3 nucleotides are TGTGCCAGCAACTCCCACGGCTCTGGGTCCAACGTCCTGACTTTC.

V is TRBV20-1 and J is TRBJ2-2; D perhaps matches TRBD2 (5 bases). The V gene lost 0 bases and the J gene lost 3 bases, with 8 bases spanning the gap. In germline, CDR1 is DFQATT, CDR2 SNEGSKA (reference sequence). The CDR3 loop spans 14 amino acids. Here the CDR3 reads CSARDLRDTGELFF. The CDR3 region has the DNA TGCAGTGCTAGAGATCTGAGGGACACCGGGGAGCTGTTTTTT.

Concerning this clone: The same CDR3 also results from other DNA sequences found in this sample. The rearrangement joins TRBV7-9 to TRBJ2-4; a possible D gene is TRBD1 (5 bases). V gave up 0 bases and J gave up 3 bases, with 9 bases separating them. CDR1 is SEHNR, CDR2 FQNEAQ, per germline (reference sequence). The CDR3 sequence is 15 residues long. In nucleotides, the CDR3 is TGTGCCAGCAGCTTAGCTAAGGGGATCAAAAACATTCAGTACTTC. This sequence encodes CASSLAKGIKNIQYF.

This clone was counted ten times or more. A much larger clone differs from this one at a single base, so this may be a read error. This chain connects TRBV2 to TRBJ2-1; 9 nucleotides line up with TRBD2. Germline V gene lookup returns CDR1 SNHLY and CDR2 FYNNEI. V lost 2 bases to trimming and J lost 15 bases; unmatched junction nucleotides: 5. CDR3 length equals 12 residues. CDR3 in amino acids: CASSEFGTSRFF. The CDR3 nucleotides are TGTGCCAGCAGTGAATTTGGGACTAGCAGGTTCTTC.

This clone was seen many times. This rearrangement joins TRBV27 to TRBJ2-1; TRBD2 matches at 11 bases. This CDR3 region has 13 residues. Germline loops: CDR1 MNHEY, CDR2 SMNVEV (reference sequence). V lost 8 bases and J lost 9; bases outside the gene matches: 6. CDR3 amino acids: CASWGLAVGEQFF. The CDR3 DNA is TGTGCCAGCTGGGGACTAGCGGTAGGTGAGCAGTTCTTC.

The table lists this clone with many counts. The chain uses TRBV7-9 and TRBJ2-1; perhaps TRBD2 as D (5 bases). In germline, CDR1 is SEHNR, CDR2 FQNEAQ (reference sequence). Deletions cut 5 bases from V and 4 bases from J, with 12 bases between. CDR3 length: 14 residues. CDR3 DNA sequence: TGTGCCAGCAGCGCCATCGGGGTATACAATGAGCAGTTCTTC. Translating it yields CASSAIGVYNEQFF. Looking up the rest from reference TRBV7-9 and TRBJ2-1 gives the full variable domain: DTGVSQNPRHKITKRGQNVTFRCDPISEHNRLYWYRQTLGQGPEFLTYFQNEAQLEKSRLLSDRFSAERPKGSFSTLEIQRTEQGDSAMYLCASSAIGVYNEQFFGPGTRLTVL.

This clone has a handful of counts. The CDR3 DNA reads TGTGCCAGCAGTGACACAGGCAAATTCGGGAATGAGCAGTTCTTC. The encoded protein is CASSDTGKFGNEQFF. This chain links TRBV25-1 with TRBJ2-1, with D possibly TRBD1 on 5 matching bases. V lost 3 bases to trimming and J lost 7 bases, with 16 bases between them. CDR1 MGHDK and CDR2 SYGVNS come from the germline V gene. CDR3 length: 15 residues.

This clone was seen many times. This CDR3 is CASKKEREQYGQYF. The CDR3 DNA sequence: TGTGCCAGCAAAAAGGAGCGCGAACAATATGGGCAGTACTTC. This chain uses TRBV2 with TRBJ2-7; D call uncertain. Germline V gives CDR1 SNHLY, CDR2 FYNNEI. CDR3 size: 14 residues. V lost 7 bases and J 9 bases, leaving 22 bases between the germline ends.

This clone qualifies as medium-sized (0.01 to 0.1%). The CDR3, as DNA: TGTGCCAGCAGTTACATCGGGGGTGAGGAGACCCAGTACTTC. Translating it yields CASSYIGGEETQYF. The rearrangement links TRBV6-5 to TRBJ2-5, with D possibly being TRBD2 (6 bases). V shed 2 bases and J shed 5 bases, with 12 bases lying between them. The length of the CDR3 is 14 residues. Germline loops: CDR1 MNHEY, CDR2 SVGAGI.

This clone appeared a few times. A much bigger clone sits one base away, suggesting this may be a read error. The sample holds other DNA sequences that translate to the same CDR3. V and J are TRBV5-8 and TRBJ2-5; D unresolved. CDR3 length equals 13 residues. Germline assignment: CDR1 SGHTS and CDR2 YDEGEE. This CDR3 reads CATTLGIQETQYF. The CDR3 nucleotides are TGCGCCACCACCCTTGGGATACAAGAGACCCAGTACTTC.

This clone was counted at least ten times. Other DNA sequences within the sample encode an identical CDR3. This chain uses TRBV9 with TRBJ2-5; 8 positions agree with TRBD1. The CDR3 loop spans 14 amino acids. V lost 3 bases and J lost 5; bases outside the gene matches: 6. Germline V gene sequence: CDR1 SGDLS, CDR2 YYNGEE. For the CDR3, the DNA is TGTGCCAGCAGCGCGTACGGGACAGGCGAGACCCAGTACTTC. Its protein product is CASSAYGTGETQYF.

The rearrangement links TRBV11-2 to TRBJ2-1; 9 bases map to TRBD2. V was clipped by 5 bases and J by 8 bases; unmatched bases: 19. CDR3 length: 18 residues. Germline CDR1 and CDR2: SGHAT and FQNNGV. The CDR3 is CASSPSGGTSRIRDEQFF. In DNA form, the CDR3 reads TGTGCCAGCAGCCCCTCCGGTGGGACTAGCAGAATTAGGGATGAGCAGTTCTTC.

Regarding this clone: A much larger clonotype is one base distant, so this may be a read error. In the same sample, other DNA sequences code for this CDR3. The chain carries TRBV5-1 and TRBJ2-5, with unresolved D. Trimming took 4 bases from V and 2 from J, leaving 9 bases between them. The CDR3 extends over 13 amino acids. Germline V gene lookup returns CDR1 SGHRS and CDR2 YFSETQ. The CDR3 spells CASSPLFQETQYF. CDR3 bases: TGCGCCAGCAGCCCTCTCTTTCAAGAGACCCAGTACTTC.

This clone was counted at least ten times. The V gene is TRBV11-2, the J gene TRBJ1-1; D call uncertain. This CDR3 contains 15 residues. Germline V lookup: CDR1 SGHAT, CDR2 FQNNGV. Trimming removed 2 bases at V and 4 bases at J, with 14 bases between. CDR3 nucleotide sequence: TGTGCCAGCAGCTTACAACCGACCGGAGGCACTGAAGCTTTCTTT. Its translation is CASSLQPTGGTEAFF.

V usage is TRBV20-1 and J usage is TRBJ2-7; D is possibly TRBD1 (6 bases). Germline V gene sequence: CDR1 DFQATT, CDR2 SNEGSKA (reference sequence). The V and J ends lost 6 bases and 3 bases respectively, with 21 bases between them. The CDR3 extends over 15 amino acids. The CDR3 bases are TGCAGTGCCGACGGGACCCAGGGACACAACTACGAGCAGTACTTC. Its translation: CSADGTQGHNYEQYF.

This clone was seen many times. A read error is possible here, since a much larger clone lies one base away. In the same sample, other DNA sequences code for this CDR3. In DNA form, the CDR3 reads TGTGCCAGCAGATGGGGGGCCTATGGCTACACTTTC. It encodes CASRWGAYGYTF. The chain links TRBV6-2 or TRBV6-3 to TRBJ1-2; D might be TRBD1 (6 bases). Germline values: CDR1 MNHEY, CDR2 SVGEGT. The CDR3 is 12 amino acids.

This clone was counted ten times or more. The chain combines TRBV24-1 with TRBJ2-4; TRBD1 matches 7 bases. CDR1 and CDR2 from the germline V gene are KGHDR and SFDVKD. Trimming took 5 bases from V and 10 from J; bases not matched to a gene: 7. CDR3 size: 13 residues. CDR3 coding DNA: TGTGCCACCAGTGGATCAGGGGGAAGTATTCAGTACTTC. It is translated as CATSGSGGSIQYF.

The CDR3 nucleotides read TGCGCCAGCAGCTTGATTAGCGGGGGGGCCGCCACAGATACGCAGTATTTT. Amino acid sequence: CASSLISGGAATDTQYF. The rearrangement links TRBV5-1 to TRBJ2-3; 11 nucleotides line up with TRBD2. The CDR3 spans 17 residues. The V and J ends lost 1 base and 2 bases, in that order; junction bases with no gene match: 6. The germline CDR1 and CDR2 sequences are SGHRS and YFSETQ.

The chain combines TRBV4-1 with TRBJ1-5, with 8 bases matching TRBD1. The V and J ends lost 2 bases and 6 bases, in that order; junction bases with no gene match: 9. Germline V lookup: CDR1 MGHRA, CDR2 YSYEKL. CDR3 size: 16 residues. CDR3: CASSQPGTGDLQPQHF. The DNA for the CDR3 is TGCGCCAGCAGCCAACCTGGGACAGGTGATCTTCAGCCCCAGCATTTT.

V usage is TRBV5-1 and J usage is TRBJ2-5; 8 nucleotides line up with TRBD2. V shed 4 bases and J 1 base; nucleotides not matched to a gene: 6. The CDR3 contains 15 residues. CDR1 and CDR2 (germline): SGHRS, YFSETQ. CDR3 in amino acids: CASSSGGPLQETQYF. CDR3 nucleotides: TGCGCCAGCAGCAGCGGGGGACCGCTCCAAGAGACCCAGTACTTC.